These 20 T cell receptor beta chains came from one sample sequenced in a study of beta chain features in type 1 diabetes. General observations from the study: Type 1 diabetes patients had TCRB CDR3s that were shorter (moderately but significantly so) in all four CD4+ subsets.

What was sequenced were expressed TCRB transcripts, since all of the isolated RNA had been reverse transcribed. TCRdb's copy holds only in-frame clones and misses some; the assay was immunoSEQ multiplex PCR. The sample shows over 200,000 clones, roughly a tenth of them seen only once. No antigen has been assigned to these receptors. The specimen sequenced was naive CD4+ T cells from blood. The receptors here all came from a man in his thirties or forties with type 1 diabetes.

This clone was found a few times. The V call is TRBV5-1, the J call TRBJ2-5; D is ambiguous. The CDR3 extends over 14 amino acids. In germline, CDR1 is SGHRS, CDR2 YFSETQ. With 3 bases removed from V and 1 base from J, the gap between germline ends came to 10 bases. CDR3 loop: CASSWNSPQETQYF. Written as DNA, the CDR3 is TGCGCCAGCAGCTGGAACAGTCCCCAAGAGACCCAGTACTTC.

This clone appeared a few times. V is TRBV18 and J is TRBJ2-2; a weak D match, TRBD1 (6 bases). V was trimmed by 8 bases and J by 4 bases, leaving 17 bases between them. Germline values: CDR1 KGHSH, CDR2 LQKENI. This CDR3 is built from 15 residues. The CDR3 bases are TGTGCCAGCACGGACAGATTCACTTCCACCGGGGAGCTGTTTTTT. This sequence encodes CASTDRFTSTGELFF.

This clone was picked up a small number of times. This chain joins TRBV28 and TRBJ2-5; 12 positions agree with TRBD2. CDR1 and CDR2 from the germline V gene are MDHEN and SYDVKM. Germline trimming cut 7 bases from V and 5 bases from J; bases unmatched to any gene: 14. This CDR3 has 17 amino acids. The CDR3 sequence is CASTPSPLAGGPETQYF. CDR3 DNA sequence: TGTGCCAGCACCCCCTCGCCGCTAGCGGGGGGGCCGGAGACCCAGTACTTC.

In this sample, this clone turned up a few times. This chain joins TRBV6-5 and TRBJ2-5; TRBD1 aligns across 7 bases. Germline trimming cut 7 bases from V and 5 bases from J; bases unmatched to any gene: 7. Germline CDR1 and CDR2: MNHEY and SVGAGI. This CDR3 has 13 residues. CDR3 DNA sequence: TGTGCCAGCACCCAGACAGGGCGGGAGACCCAGTACTTC. It translates to CASTQTGRETQYF.

This clone was seen a handful of times. The CDR3 coding sequence is TGTGCCAGCTCACCGACTAGAGGCACAGATACGCAGTATTTT. It is translated as CASSPTRGTDTQYF. V usage is TRBV18 and J usage is TRBJ2-3; a weak D match, TRBD2 (6 bases). Germline V gene data show CDR1 as KGHSH and CDR2 as LQKENI. This CDR3 has 14 amino acids. The ends were cut back, 3 bases at V and 1 base at J, with 8 bases in the middle. Together with reference TRBV18 and TRBJ2-3, the CDR3 gives the full variable domain: NAGVMQNPRHLVRRRGQEARLRCSPMKGHSHVYWYRQLPEEGLKFMVYLQKENIIDESGMPKERFSAEFPKEGPSILRIQQVVRGDSAAYFCASSPTRGTDTQYFGPGTRLTVL.

The genes are TRBV6-1 and TRBJ2-3; D remains ambiguous. Germline V gene sequence: CDR1 MNHNS, CDR2 SASEGT. With 8 bases removed from V and 1 base from J, the gap between germline ends came to 7 bases. The CDR3 totals 12 residues. In DNA, the CDR3 is TGTGCCAGCCCGGCGGGCACAGATACGCAGTATTTT. Protein sequence: CASPAGTDTQYF.

This clone was found a few times. The rearrangement uses TRBV7-3 and TRBJ1-4; no clear D. Trimming left V 1 base short and J 8 bases short, with 8 bases between. CDR1 is SGHTA and CDR2 is FQGTGA in the germline V gene. This CDR3 contains 13 residues. The CDR3 bases are TGTGCCAGCAGCTTAATGGTCGGGGAAAAACTGTTTTTT. Residues: CASSLMVGEKLFF. The complete variable domain, with remaining parts taken from reference TRBV7-3 and TRBJ1-4, reads GAGVSQTPSNKVTEKGKYVELRCDPISGHTALYWYRQSLGQGPEFLIYFQGTGAADDSGLPNDRFFAVRPEGSVSTLKIQRTERGDSAVYLCASSLMVGEKLFFGSGTQLSVL.

This clone was seen a handful of times. This chain connects TRBV25-1 to TRBJ2-5; 7 bases fit TRBD2. The germline gives CDR1 MGHDK, CDR2 SYGVNS. The J segment lost 0 bases and the V segment lost 5 bases, leaving 6 bases of the junction unmatched. The CDR3 runs 15 residues. CDR3 nucleotide sequence: TGTGCCAGCAGTCGATCTAGCGGATACCAAGAGACCCAGTACTTC. Amino acid sequence: CASSRSSGYQETQYF.

This clone occurred a few times. The chain combines TRBV5-1 with TRBJ1-1; perhaps TRBD1 as D (6 bases). The CDR3 loop spans 15 amino acids. CDR1 is SGHRS and CDR2 is YFSETQ in the germline V gene. V lost 4 bases and J lost 6, with 19 bases in between. This CDR3 reads CASSTGGGRSAEAFF. The CDR3 DNA reads TGCGCCAGCAGCACTGGGGGGGGGCGGAGCGCTGAAGCTTTCTTT.

This chain joins TRBV6-5 and TRBJ1-2; TRBD1 might be the D (6 bases). The V and J ends lost 2 bases and 5 bases respectively, with 12 bases between them. Per germline, CDR1 MNHEY and CDR2 SVGAGI. The CDR3 spans 14 residues. CDR3 nucleotide sequence: TGTGCCAGCAGTTACGCGGGGGCGGGTTATGGCTACACCTTC. Encoded protein: CASSYAGAGYGYTF.

The chain joins TRBV7-2 to TRBJ1-1, with 7 bases aligning to TRBD1. This CDR3 contains 14 residues. Trimming removed 2 bases from V and 4 bases from J; junction bases left unmatched: 4. Germline V CDR1 and CDR2: SGHTA, FQGNSA. CDR3 DNA: TGTGCCAGCAGCTTAAGACAGGGACGCACTGAAGCTTTCTTT. Translated, it gives CASSLRQGRTEAFF.

The chain recombines TRBV7-9 with TRBJ2-3, with D maybe TRBD1 (7 bases). Looked up from germline, CDR1 is SEHNR and CDR2 is FQNEAQ (reference sequence). This CDR3 is built from 15 residues. The V end lost 5 bases, the J end lost 6 bases, and 18 bases lay between the germline ends. CDR3 in amino acids: CASSQGGGPMDTQYF. Written as DNA, the CDR3 is TGTGCCAGCAGCCAGGGGGGCGGTCCCATGGATACGCAGTATTTT. Full variable domain (rest looked up from reference TRBV7-9 and TRBJ2-3): DTGVSQNPRHKITKRGQNVTFRCDPISEHNRLYWYRQTLGQGPEFLTYFQNEAQLEKSRLLSDRFSAERPKGSFSTLEIQRTEQGDSAMYLCASSQGGGPMDTQYFGPGTRLTVL.

The chain links TRBV7-9 to TRBJ2-2; a weak D match, TRBD1 (6 bases). CDR1 and CDR2 (germline): SEHNR, FQNEAQ (reference sequence). The CDR3 length is 15 residues. The V end lost 6 bases, the J end lost 3 bases, and 14 bases lay between the germline ends. The DNA for the CDR3 is TGTGCCAGCAGAACCAGGGGAATCGACACCGGGGAGCTGTTTTTT. Translation: CASRTRGIDTGELFF.

The chain combines TRBV7-3 with TRBJ1-3, with D perhaps TRBD1 (6 bases). The V gene's germline CDR1 is SGHTA and CDR2 FQGTGA. This CDR3 contains 15 residues. V gave up 5 bases and J gave up 0 bases, with 11 bases separating them. The CDR3 coding sequence is TGTGCCAGCAGCACCACAGGGATCTCTGGAAACACCATATATTTT. It translates to CASSTTGISGNTIYF.

The chain joins TRBV7-2 to TRBJ2-1; 9 bases are a match to TRBD2. CDR1 is SGHTA, CDR2 FQGNSA, per germline. The CDR3 sequence is 16 residues long. V was pared by 0 bases and J by 1 base, with 1 base of the junction left unmatched. The CDR3 sequence: CASSLASGGSYNEQFF. The CDR3 DNA follows: TGTGCCAGCAGCTTAGCTAGCGGGGGATCCTACAATGAGCAGTTCTTC.

The chain uses TRBV2 and TRBJ2-7; 7 positions match TRBD2. The CDR3 has 13 amino acids. Germline assignment: CDR1 SNHLY and CDR2 FYNNEI. V shed 9 bases and J 0 bases; nucleotides not matched to a gene: 5. The DNA of the CDR3 is TGTGCCAGATCTAGCGGTTCCTCCTACGAGCAGTACTTC. Protein product: CARSSGSSYEQYF.

J is TRBJ1-1 and V is TRBV6-5; D not certain. This CDR3 is 12 amino acids long. Germline CDR1 reads MNHEY; CDR2 reads SVGAGI. Trimming took off 4 bases at V and 8 bases at J, with 11 bases between the two ends. Here the CDR3 reads CASSSFLQEAFF. CDR3 coding DNA: TGTGCCAGCAGTTCCTTCCTCCAGGAAGCTTTCTTT.

This clone was recorded a few times. This chain links TRBV5-1 with TRBJ1-5, with D possibly being TRBD1 (6 bases). This CDR3 is 15 amino acids long. V was cut by 2 bases and J by 3 bases, with 12 bases left in between. The germline gives CDR1 SGHRS, CDR2 YFSETQ. The CDR3 region is CASSFDGGDNQPQHF. In DNA, the CDR3 is TGCGCCAGCAGCTTCGATGGGGGCGACAATCAGCCCCAGCATTTT.

The chain carries TRBV4-1 and TRBJ1-5; possible D gene TRBD1, 6 bases. The CDR3 covers 14 residues. The ends were cut back, 4 bases at V and 4 bases at J, with 11 bases in the middle. Germline V gene lookup returns CDR1 MGHRA and CDR2 YSYEKL. The DNA for the CDR3 is TGCGCCAGCAGCCCGGGACAACCGAATCAGCCCCAGCATTTT. Protein sequence: CASSPGQPNQPQHF.

This chain connects TRBV30 to TRBJ2-2; TRBD1 matches 10 bases. This CDR3 is 16 amino acids long. CDR1 and CDR2 (germline): GTSNPN, SVGIG (reference sequence). V dropped 0 bases and J dropped 3; count of bases not matched to a gene: 4. This CDR3 is CAWSVAGTGDTGELFF. Written as DNA, the CDR3 is TGTGCCTGGAGTGTGGCCGGGACAGGGGACACCGGGGAGCTGTTTTTT.